This is a list of T cell receptor beta chains from one sample in a study of OX40 agonist ivuxolimab in advanced cancers. Repertoires were generated with immunoSEQ multiplex PCR, while TCRdb's copy carries only in-frame clones and drops some. The data show approximately 70,000 clones, about 80% seen once. The sequencing here drew on CD4+ or CD8+ T cells sorted from blood, taken in a trial of the OX40 agonist ivuxolimab. All receptors come from an adult with an advanced solid tumor such as melanoma, head and neck, liver or kidney cancer. Each CDR3 is given with its conserved first and last residue. The order of the fields is clone size, J gene, D gene, V gene, CDR3 DNA, CDR3 protein. D genes are given only for firm matches. Clone size is stated in some rows and not others, as once, few, many or a class when expanded.

>once|TRBJ2-3|TRBD2|TRBV4-2
TGTGCCAGCAGCGAAAGATTTTCGGGGGGGCAGAACACAGATACGCAGTATTTT
CASSERFSGGQNTDTQYF
>.|TRBJ1-2|.|TRBV6-1
TGTGCCAGCAGTGAGGGTATTTCTAACTATGGCTACACCTTC
CASSEGISNYGYTF
>.|TRBJ2-2|.|TRBV30
TGTGCCTGGAGTGTTCGGGGGGCCCAAGCCGGGGAGCTGTTTTTT
CAWSVRGAQAGELFF
>.|TRBJ1-5|.|TRBV18
TGTGCCAGCTCACTCGAGGCGGGATCCAATCAGCCCCAGCATTTT
CASSLEAGSNQPQHF
>once|TRBJ2-6|.|TRBV29-1
TGCAGCGTTTCTCCAGGGGACTCTGGGGCCAACGTCCTGACTTTC
CSVSPGDSGANVLTF
>.|TRBJ1-5|.|TRBV18
TGTGCCAGCTCAGAAAGAACGGGGTACGGGAGCAATCAGCCCCAGCATTTT
CASSERTGYGSNQPQHF
>.|TRBJ2-1|TRBD1|TRBV19
TGTGCCAGTGGAAACAGGGCAGGGGGCAATGAGCAGTTCTTC
CASGNRAGGNEQFF
>few|TRBJ1-4|.|TRBV29-1
TGCAGCGCTAACCCCGGTACAGGGCAGGAAAAACTGTTTTTT
CSANPGTGQEKLFF
>.|TRBJ1-2|.|TRBV9
TGTGCCAGCAGCGACGGATGGATCTATGGCTACACCTTC
CASSDGWIYGYTF
>few|TRBJ1-3|.|TRBV6-5
TGTGCCAGCAGTTACTCGGAGGCAGGGGGAAACACCATATATTTT
CASSYSEAGGNTIYF
>.|TRBJ1-4|.|TRBV7-6
TGTGCCAGCAGCCCGGGCGGAGGGAATGAAAAACTGTTTTTT
CASSPGGGNEKLFF
>.|TRBJ1-1|TRBD1|TRBV7-2
TGTGCCAGCGCAACCGAAATAGGGGGCGCAGCTTTCTTT
CASATEIGGAAFF
>once|TRBJ2-7|.|TRBV19
TGTGCCAGTAGTAGGTCCGGGGGCCCGTCTTACGAGCAGTACTTC
CASSRSGGPSYEQYF
>once|TRBJ2-3|TRBD2|TRBV6-5
TGTGCCAGTACCCAGCGGGGATACACAGATACGCAGTATTTT
CASTQRGYTDTQYF
>once|TRBJ2-4|TRBD1|TRBV28
TGTGCCAGCAGAGATGCGACAGGGGCTAAAAACATTCAGTACTTC
CASRDATGAKNIQYF
>.|TRBJ1-1|TRBD1|TRBV6-5
TGTGCCAGCAGTGCGGACAGGAGAAGAACTTTCTTT
CASSADRRRTFF
>.|TRBJ1-4|.|TRBV7-9
TGTGCCAGCAGCTTATTGGGACAAGGGCCCCCGGGCAAGGGGGAAAAACTGTTTTTT
CASSLLGQGPPGKGEKLFF
>.|TRBJ2-5|.|TRBV5-1
TGCGCCAGCGGCCGGGACGTGGATACGGAGACCCAGTACTTC
CASGRDVDTETQYF
>.|TRBJ2-3|.|TRBV20-1
TGCAGTGCCCTAGGGGGACATACGCAGTATTTT
CSALGGHTQYF
>.|TRBJ2-1|.|TRBV30
TGTGCCTGGAGTTGGAATGAGCAGTTCTTC
CAWSWNEQFF
>.|TRBJ2-3|.|TRBV10-3
TGTGCCATCAGGGGGAGAAGCACAGATACGCAGTATTTT
CAIRGRSTDTQYF
>.|TRBJ1-3|.|TRBV5-1
TGCGCCAGCAGCTTGTCTTCTACAGGAAACACCATATATTTT
CASSLSSTGNTIYF
>.|TRBJ2-7|.|TRBV15
TGTGCCACCAGCAGAGCTGGGACACCACCCTACGAGCAGTACTTC
CATSRAGTPPYEQYF
>.|TRBJ2-3|TRBD2|TRBV5-1
TGCGCCAGCAGCTTGGGACTAGCGGGGAGCGGGCATACGCAGTATTTT
CASSLGLAGSGHTQYF
>.|TRBJ1-5|.|TRBV18
TGTGCCAGCTCACCACAAGGAAATCAGCCCCAGCATTTT
CASSPQGNQPQHF
>.|TRBJ2-1|TRBD2|TRBV7-2
TGTGCCAGCAGCATCGGACTAGCGGGGGGGCTCCATGAGCAGTTCTTC
CASSIGLAGGLHEQFF
>few|TRBJ2-3|TRBD1|TRBV11-2
TGTGCCAGCAGCTTAGCAGGTCAGGGGGTCACAGATACGCAGTATTTT
CASSLAGQGVTDTQYF
>.|TRBJ2-7|.|TRBV27
TGTGCCAGCAGTTTATTCGGGCAGAACTACGAGCAGTACTTC
CASSLFGQNYEQYF
>.|TRBJ1-1|.|TRBV7-9
TGTGCCAGCAGCCGCAATGAGGGGGTGAACACTGAAGCTTTCTTT
CASSRNEGVNTEAFF
>.|TRBJ2-3|TRBD1|TRBV6-5
TGTGCCAGCAGTCTTAGGGGGCTTGGAGATACGCAGTATTTT
CASSLRGLGDTQYF
>.|TRBJ1-1|TRBD1|TRBV5-1
TGCGCCAGCAGCTTGAGACAGGGGGTGGGAGAAGCTTTCTTT
CASSLRQGVGEAFF
>.|TRBJ2-1|TRBD1|TRBV28
TGTGCCACCTACGGGACAGGATTTAATGAGCAGTTCTTC
CATYGTGFNEQFF
>once|TRBJ2-3|TRBD1|TRBV18
TGTGCCAGCTCACCACCCCTCAGGGGGAGAGTTAGTACAGATACGCAGTATTTT
CASSPPLRGRVSTDTQYF
>.|TRBJ1-1|.|TRBV2
TGTGCCAGCAGTGGACCAGGCATGAACACTGAAGCTTTCTTT
CASSGPGMNTEAFF
>.|TRBJ2-1|TRBD2|TRBV11-2
TGTGCCAGCAGCCTCCGGGGGGGGCGCGTCGATGAGCAGTTCTTC
CASSLRGGRVDEQFF
>.|TRBJ2-5|.|TRBV7-7
TGTGCCAGCAGCTTAGCGACACAGGGAACAGAGACCCAGTACTTC
CASSLATQGTETQYF
>few|TRBJ1-2|.|TRBV25-1
TGTGCCAGCAGTCTTCCCGGGACGTTCTATGGCTACACCTTC
CASSLPGTFYGYTF
>.|TRBJ2-1|.|TRBV7-6
TGTGCCAGCAGCTTCCGGGACCCCTCCTACAATGAGCAGTTCTTC
CASSFRDPSYNEQFF
>.|TRBJ2-1|.|TRBV7-9
TGTGCCAGCAGCCCAGTGGGGGGGGCAGCGCCAATGTTCTTC
CASSPVGGAAPMFF
>few|TRBJ2-3|.|TRBV6-5
TGTGCCAGCAGTTACTCGGGGACCACAGATACGCAGTATTTT
CASSYSGTTDTQYF
>.|TRBJ2-3|.|TRBV6-5
TGTGCCAGCAGTTACGAGCGCACAGATACGCAGTATTTT
CASSYERTDTQYF
>.|TRBJ1-1|TRBD1|TRBV28
TGTGCCAGCAGTCGGCGGGTGAGGGACAGTCAGAACACTGAAGCTTTCTTT
CASSRRVRDSQNTEAFF
>.|TRBJ2-1|TRBD1|TRBV19
TGTGCCAGTAGTATAGGCCAGGGGGTAAATGAGCAGTTCTTC
CASSIGQGVNEQFF
>.|TRBJ1-4|.|TRBV5-1
TGCGCCAGCAGCTTACGGGGAGAAAATGAAAAACTGTTTTTT
CASSLRGENEKLFF
>.|TRBJ2-5|TRBD2|TRBV7-8
TGTGCCAGCAGCTTGCTAGCGGGGGGGCCCGGAGAGACCCAGTACTTC
CASSLLAGGPGETQYF